This TCR beta chain was recorded in a study of T cell responses to AZD1222 COVID-19 vaccine. Clones were read by immunoSEQ multiplex PCR, and TCRdb kept only the in-frame ones, dropping some. This sample has about 120,000 clones, with around 80% found just once. From germline, CDR1 is SGHVS and CDR2 FQNEAQ. The CDR3 sequence is 16 residues long. Trimming stripped 5 bases from V and 5 bases from J, with 21 bases between. The specimen comprised peripheral blood, sampled on day 0 of AZD1222 vaccination. This sequence originates from an adult in good health. This chain links TRBV7-8 with TRBJ2-5; a weak D match, TRBD1 (8 bases). The CDR3 reads CASSPGQDFGGETQYF. The CDR3 DNA follows: TGTGCCAGCAGCCCGGGACAGGATTTCGGGGGGGAGACCCAGTACTTC.